Presented here are 21 T cell receptor beta chains from one specimen sequenced in a study of T cell clonality in common variable immunodeficiency. Here immunoSEQ multiplex PCR was the method, and the copy in TCRdb shows in-frame clones only, minus some. Sampling found around 39,000 clones, none seen once. Sequencing was carried out using peripheral blood mononuclear cells. The receptors come from a person aged 18 to 75 in good health.

The table lists this clone with many counts. The sequenced fragment ends 3 residues before the CDR3 boundary, so the rest is inferred from the germline J gene. This chain connects TRBV2 to TRBJ2-2; TRBD2 might be the D (6 bases). The CDR3 runs to 15 residues. Trimming cost V 8 bases and J 1 base, with 14 bases left between them. Germline CDR1 SNHLY, CDR2 FYNNEI. The CDR3 DNA, read in part, is TGTGCCAGCCTCCGTCTAGCGCTGAACACCGGGGAG. Its translation: CASLRLALNTGE. The full CDR3 protein reads CASLRLALNTGELFF.

This clone has ten or more counts. The DNA ends 3 residues before the CDR3 does, and the rest of the CDR3 is filled in from the germline J gene. The chain couples TRBV12-3 or TRBV12-4 to TRBJ1-4; D perhaps matches TRBD1 (5 bases). Trimming removed 3 bases at V and 6 bases at J, with 14 bases between. The CDR3 is made up of 15 amino acids. CDR3 DNA, as far as it was read: TGTGCCAGCAGTTTTGGGGGGAGGGGATATGAAAAA. Protein sequence: CASSFGGRGYEK. The entire CDR3 protein is CASSFGGRGYEKLFF.

This clone was recorded at least ten times. The DNA ends 3 residues before the CDR3 does, and the rest of the CDR3 is filled in from the germline J gene. The chain carries TRBV6-2 or TRBV6-3 and TRBJ1-1; 8 bases align to TRBD1. J was trimmed by 4 bases and V by 5 bases; bases with no gene match: 6. This CDR3 has 14 amino acids. Germline values: CDR1 MNHEY, CDR2 SVGEGT. The CDR3 bases that were read are TGTGCCAGCAGTCTGACAGGGGCGAGCACTGAA. Protein sequence: CASSLTGASTE. From start to end, the CDR3 is CASSLTGASTEAFF.

This clone has ten or more counts. The CDR3 end lies 3 residues beyond the end of the read and is filled in from the germline J gene. The chain has TRBV6-1 and TRBJ2-1, with unresolved D. CDR1 MNHNS and CDR2 SASEGT come from the germline V gene. The CDR3 extends over 11 amino acids. Trimming removed 4 bases from V and 7 bases from J, with 5 bases in between. The CDR3 here is CASSGPNEQFF. The CDR3 DNA, read in part, is TGTGCCAGCAGTGGGCCAAATGAG.

The sample holds many counts of this clone. The read terminates 3 residues ahead of where the CDR3 ends, so the germline J gene completes it. V and J are TRBV19 and TRBJ1-2; weak D call: TRBD1 (5 bases). Germline V gene sequence: CDR1 LNHDA, CDR2 SQIVND (reference sequence). CDR3 length equals 18 residues. V was cut by 1 base and J by 0 bases, with 18 bases left in between. The sequenced part of the CDR3 DNA is TGTGCCAGTAGTATAGCCGGGGGGATACGACACGCTAACTATGGC. Amino acid sequence: CASSIAGGIRHANYG. The entire CDR3 sequence reads CASSIAGGIRHANYGYTF.

This clone was seen many times. CDR3: CSANTGDTQYF. Partial CDR3 DNA: TGCAGTGCCAACACGGGGGATACG. The V and J genes are TRBV20-1 and TRBJ2-3; D may be TRBD2 (5 bases). Coverage ceases 3 residues before the CDR3 finishes, and the germline J gene fills in the end. This CDR3 has 11 amino acids. Trimming pared 6 bases from V and 6 bases from J, leaving 10 bases between. Germline values: CDR1 DFQATT, CDR2 SNEGSKA (reference sequence).

This clone was counted at least ten times. The CDR3 bases that were read are TGTGCCAGCAGCCCAGGGGCTAGCGGGAGGGCCACC. It yields the protein CASSPGASGRAT. The complete CDR3 reads CASSPGASGRATQYF. The chain employs TRBV7-2 and TRBJ2-5; 12 positions agree with TRBD2. The sequenced fragment ends 3 residues before the CDR3 boundary, so the rest is inferred from the germline J gene. CDR3 length: 15 amino acids. The germline gives CDR1 SGHTA, CDR2 FQGNSA. The full variable domain, with the rest looked up from reference TRBV7-2 and TRBJ2-5, is GAGVSQSPSNKVTEKGKDVELRCDPISGHTALYWYRQSLGQGLEFLIYFQGNSAPDKSGLPSDRFSAERTGGSVSTLTIQRTQQEDSAVYLCASSPGASGRATQYFGPGTRLLVL.

This clone occurred many times. Sequencing ends 3 residues short of the CDR3 end; the germline J gene provides the rest. This chain joins TRBV19 and TRBJ2-1, with 11 bases aligning to TRBD2. The CDR3 spans 16 residues. V shed 7 bases and J 2 bases; nucleotides not matched to a gene: 7. The germline V gene encodes CDR1 LNHDA and CDR2 SQIVND (reference sequence). CDR3 sequence: CASNPKGLAAYNEQFF. The CDR3 bases that were read are TGTGCCAGTAATCCCAAGGGACTAGCGGCCTACAATGAG. The full variable domain, rest sourced from reference TRBV19 and TRBJ2-1, is DGGITQSPKYLFRKEGQNVTLSCEQNLNHDAMYWYRQDPGQGLRLIYYSQIVNDFQKGDIAEGYSVSREKKESFPLTVTSAQKNPTAFYLCASNPKGLAAYNEQFFGPGTRLTVL.

This clone was seen repeatedly, ten times or more. The read falls 3 residues short of the CDR3 end, and the missing part is taken from the germline J gene. The V gene is TRBV5-1, the J gene TRBJ2-1; 10 bases are shared with TRBD2. Germline lookup yields CDR1 SGHRS and CDR2 YFSETQ. With V trimmed by 0 bases and J by 4 bases, 7 bases remained unmatched. The CDR3 covers 17 residues. CDR3 sequence: CASSLAPSGGGYNEQFF. CDR3 bases read: TGCGCCAGCAGCTTGGCGCCTAGCGGGGGAGGGTACAATGAG. Filled out from reference TRBV5-1 and TRBJ2-1, the complete variable domain reads KAGVTQTPRYLIKTRGQQVTLSCSPISGHRSVSWYQQTPGQGLQFLFEYFSETQRNKGNFPGRFSGRQFSNSRSEMNVSTLELGDSALYLCASSLAPSGGGYNEQFFGPGTRLTVL.

This clone was found many times. Read data end 3 residues before the CDR3 end; the end is taken from the germline J gene. This chain uses TRBV5-1 with TRBJ2-3; 9 positions match TRBD2. V was clipped by 2 bases and J by 6 bases; unmatched bases: 4. The CDR3 loop spans 14 amino acids. The germline V gene encodes CDR1 SGHRS and CDR2 YFSETQ. This chain's CDR3 is CASSFSGSVDTQYF. The CDR3 DNA, read in part, is TGCGCCAGCAGCTTTAGCGGGAGTGTCGATACG.

Ten or more counts support this clone. The read stops 3 residues short of the end of the CDR3; the missing end is completed from the germline J gene. The chain couples TRBV4-1 to TRBJ2-3; 8 positions match TRBD2. The V gene end was trimmed by 0 bases and the J gene end by 3 bases; junction bases not matched to a gene: 8. From germline, CDR1 is MGHRA and CDR2 YSYEKL. The CDR3 covers 17 residues. The chain's CDR3 is CASSQDGSGLVTDTQYF. The CDR3 DNA, read in part, is TGCGCCAGCAGCCAAGATGGCTCGGGACTAGTAACAGATACG.

As concerns this clone: The read falls 3 residues short of the CDR3 end, and the missing part is taken from the germline J gene. This chain links TRBV6-1 with TRBJ1-5, with D hard to call. The V end lost 4 bases, the J end lost 6 bases, and 10 bases lay between the germline ends. The germline V gene encodes CDR1 MNHNS and CDR2 SASEGT. This CDR3 contains 13 residues. Here the CDR3 reads CASSATVGQPQHF. Partial CDR3 DNA: TGTGCCAGCAGTGCTACAGTAGGTCAGCCC.

This clone occurred many times. The read gets to within 3 residues of the CDR3 end, and the germline J gene fills in the rest. This sequence joins TRBV19 and TRBJ2-4, with D possibly being TRBD2 (6 bases). V was clipped by 6 bases and J by 4 bases, with 19 bases between them. Germline CDR1 is LNHDA and CDR2 is SQIVND (reference sequence). The CDR3 is 16 amino acids. CDR3 DNA (partial): TGTGCCAGTAGAGGAGGGGCCGGAGGCCCTAAAAACATT. Residues: CASRGGAGGPKNI. The entire CDR3 is CASRGGAGGPKNIQYF.

The sample holds many counts of this clone. Coverage ceases 3 residues before the CDR3 finishes, and the germline J gene fills in the end. The V gene is TRBV5-1, the J gene TRBJ1-5; a weak D match, TRBD1 (5 bases). Germline V gene sequence: CDR1 SGHRS, CDR2 YFSETQ. V shed 0 bases and J shed 3 bases, with 10 bases lying between them. The CDR3 totals 15 residues. The CDR3 spells CASSLEGWANQPQHF. The covered CDR3 bases are TGCGCCAGCAGCTTGGAGGGGTGGGCCAATCAGCCC.

This clone was seen repeatedly, ten times or more. The CDR3 sequence is CASSVLAGESYEQYF. The CDR3 DNA, read in part, is TGTGCCAGCAGCGTCCTAGCGGGAGAGTCCTACGAG. This chain links TRBV9 with TRBJ2-7, with 10 bases matching TRBD2. The read is 3 residues too short to cover the CDR3 end, so that end is filled in from the germline J gene. The junction had 3 bases not matched to a gene; V was cut back by 2 bases and J by 1 base. This CDR3 comprises 15 residues. The germline gives CDR1 SGDLS, CDR2 YYNGEE.

This clone was recorded many times. The read halts 3 residues ahead of the CDR3 end, with the missing end drawn from the germline J gene. The rearrangement links TRBV19 to TRBJ2-1; 8 nucleotides align to TRBD2. Germline V gene sequence: CDR1 LNHDA, CDR2 SQIVND (reference sequence). V trimming: 3 bases; J trimming: 7 bases; junction bases outside the gene matches: 8. The CDR3 loop spans 15 amino acids. The sequenced CDR3 bases are TGTGCCAGTAGTATCATCTCAGCGGGGGTTAATGAG. Translation gives CASSIISAGVNE. The whole CDR3 protein is CASSIISAGVNEQFF.

This clone occurred many times. The read ends 3 residues early relative to the CDR3; the germline J gene fills the gap. V gene TRBV27 combines with J gene TRBJ1-4; 9 bases are a match to TRBD1. Germline V CDR1 and CDR2: MNHEY, SMNVEV (reference sequence). CDR3 length: 14 amino acids. V trimming: 5 bases; J trimming: 6 bases; junction bases outside the gene matches: 4. The sequenced part of the CDR3 DNA is TGTGCCAGCAGTCCGGACAGGGGATATGAAAAA. Residues: CASSPDRGYEK. The whole CDR3 region reads CASSPDRGYEKLFF.

This clone was counted ten times or more. Compared with germline, one end of the junction differs, possibly owing to a read error. The CDR3 loop is CASSQVPGTGGNTIYF. The sequenced CDR3 bases are TGCGCCAGCAGCCAAGTCCCCGGGACAGGGGGAAACACC. The chain employs TRBV4-2 and TRBJ1-3, with 9 bases fitting TRBD1. Read sequence stops 3 residues before the CDR3 end, and the germline J gene provides the missing end. Germline V gene data show CDR1 as LGHNA and CDR2 as YNFKEQ. This CDR3 comprises 16 residues.

The table lists this clone with many counts. The observed sequence ends 3 residues before the CDR3 terminus, with the missing tail filled in from the germline J gene. V usage is TRBV20-1 and J usage is TRBJ1-4, with 10 bases fitting TRBD1. The CDR3 has 13 amino acids. V lost 7 bases, J lost 6 bases, and 5 bases stayed unmatched. Germline CDR1 reads DFQATT; CDR2 reads SNEGSKA (reference sequence). CDR3 sequence reads: CSVAGTGDEKLFF. Incomplete CDR3 DNA: TGCAGTGTCGCCGGGACAGGGGATGAAAAA.

This clone has at least ten counts. The sequence runs out 3 residues before the end of the CDR3; the remainder is reconstructed from the germline J gene. The V and J genes are TRBV11-3 and TRBJ2-5, with unresolved D. CDR1 is SGHNT, CDR2 YENEEA, per germline. This CDR3 comprises 12 residues. The part of the CDR3 DNA that was read is TGTGCCAGCAGCTTAGATAAGACAACC. Residues: CASSLDKTT. The entire CDR3 protein is CASSLDKTTQYF.

There are many counts of this clone. The CDR3 end is not reached by the read, which stops 3 residues before it; the germline J gene fills it in. This chain joins TRBV30 and TRBJ2-7, with TRBD2 matching 9 bases. Germline assignment: CDR1 GTSNPN and CDR2 SVGIG (reference sequence). The CDR3 length is 13 residues. Trimming removed 5 bases from V and 6 bases from J; junction bases left unmatched: 8. The CDR3 protein is CAWGLAGTGEQYF. The covered CDR3 bases are TGTGCCTGGGGTCTAGCGGGGACTGGCGAG.